The 18 T cell receptor beta chains below come from one sample, sequenced in a study of CDR3 diversity in severe acne. Each CDR3 protein gets one entry after TCRdb re-called the PCR reads with MiXCR. The data show about 93,000 distinct CDR3 sequences, roughly 52% seen once. The sample consisted of blood. Receptors originate from a male donor in good health, serving as a control.

The chain has TRBV6-4 and TRBJ2-7; 7 bases line up with TRBD2. The V and J ends lost 3 bases and 7 bases, in that order; junction bases with no gene match: 15. Germline CDR1 MRHNA, CDR2 SNTAGT. The CDR3 extends over 16 amino acids. CDR3 DNA: TGTGCCAGCAGTGAGCGGGAGAGCCCGTTGAACGGTGAGCAGTACTTC. Protein product: CASSERESPLNGEQYF.

The genes are TRBV20-1 and TRBJ1-3, with 7 bases lining up with TRBD1. Germline values: CDR1 DFQATT, CDR2 SNEGSKA (reference sequence). V was clipped by 5 bases and J by 3 bases; unmatched bases: 7. The CDR3 is 14 amino acids. CDR3 sequence: CSAGDQGVGNTIYF. The CDR3 DNA sequence: TGCAGTGCTGGCGATCAGGGGGTTGGAAACACCATATATTTT.

For this clonotype: No DNA is shown, since the ends of the CDR3 on it are uncertain; the CDR3 is the one TCRdb lists. This chain joins TRBV2 and TRBJ2-5. Germline lookup yields CDR1 SNHLY and CDR2 FYNNEI. The CDR3 extends over 19 residues, inclusive of both ends. The CDR3 sequence is CASSEQRYGYTFGSGTQYF.

This clonotype was seen a few times. V and J are TRBV5-4 and TRBJ1-2; D gene ambiguous. This CDR3 has 15 residues. V was clipped by 4 bases and J by 8 bases, with 21 bases between them. CDR1 is SGHNT, CDR2 YYREEE, per germline (reference sequence). The CDR3 coding sequence is TGTGCCAGCAGCCCGGCCGGGGTTGCAGGCTCGGGCTACACCTTC. It yields the protein CASSPAGVAGSGYTF.

This clonotype came up many times. This chain joins TRBV14 and TRBJ2-1; 8 bases map to TRBD2. After removal of 4 bases from V and 6 bases from J, the junction contained 11 bases not matched to a gene. Germline V lookup: CDR1 SGHDN, CDR2 FVKESK. The CDR3 has 16 residues. The CDR3 loop is CASSLSAGAPFNEQFF. CDR3 nucleotides: TGTGCCAGCAGCCTATCAGCGGGGGCCCCTTTCAATGAGCAGTTCTTC. The entire variable domain, with the rest obtained from reference TRBV14 and TRBJ2-1, is as follows: EAGVTQFPSHSVIEKGQTVTLRCDPISGHDNLYWYRRVMGKEIKFLLHFVKESKQDESGMPNNRFLAERTGGTYSTLKVQPAELEDSGVYFCASSLSAGAPFNEQFFGPGTRLTVL.

The J gene is TRBJ2-7, the V gene TRBV4-1; 9 nucleotides match TRBD1. The V and J ends lost 9 bases and 5 bases, in that order; junction bases with no gene match: 11. Germline assignment: CDR1 MGHRA and CDR2 YSYEKL. The CDR3 is made up of 14 amino acids. The CDR3 bases are TGCGCCAGTATTCCGGGACAGGGAAAGGACGAGCAGTACTTC. Translating gives CASIPGQGKDEQYF.

Here the CDR3 DNA reads TGTGCCAGCAGTGCGAGGAACACCATATATTTT. Its translation: CASSARNTIYF. V usage is TRBV12-3 or TRBV12-4 and J usage is TRBJ1-3; D not resolved. Between the trimmed V and J ends, which lost 5 bases and 7 bases, there was a span of 6 bases. This CDR3 has 11 amino acids.

Ten or more counts support this clonotype. J is TRBJ2-5 and V is TRBV19, with D possibly being TRBD1 (6 bases). Germline CDR1 LNHDA, CDR2 SQIVND (reference sequence). This CDR3 has 15 amino acids. V lost 4 bases, J lost 3 bases, and 15 bases lay in between. For the CDR3, the DNA is TGTGCCAGTAGTAAAACAGGGCTTATTGAAGAGACCCAGTACTTC. Its protein product is CASSKTGLIEETQYF.

This chain joins TRBV15 and TRBJ2-5; 16 nucleotides line up with TRBD2. V gave up 3 bases and J gave up 4 bases; unmatched junction bases: 2. The germline V gene has CDR1 LNHNV and CDR2 YYDKDF (reference sequence). This CDR3 has 16 residues. DNA for the CDR3: TGTGCCACCAGCAGTGGGACTAGCGGGAGGGCAGAGACCCAGTACTTC. Translated: CATSSGTSGRAETQYF.

The chain couples TRBV2 to TRBJ1-6; a weak D match, TRBD1 (5 bases). Germline V CDR1 and CDR2: SNHLY, FYNNEI. The ends were cut back, 3 bases at V and 7 bases at J, with 13 bases in the middle. This CDR3 is 15 amino acids long. The DNA of the CDR3 is TGTGCCAGCAGTGATGCGCATCGGGGGAATTCACCCCTCCACTTT. This translates into CASSDAHRGNSPLHF.

This clonotype has a count of ten or more. The rearrangement links TRBV10-3 to TRBJ2-5; perhaps TRBD2 as D (6 bases). The CDR3 length is 13 residues. The germline CDR1 and CDR2 sequences are ENHRY and SYGVKD. V was shortened by 7 bases and J by 5 bases, with 14 bases between the two germline ends. CDR3 coding DNA: TGTGCCATCACGGGGGAAAATAGGGAGACCCAGTACTTC. It yields the protein CAITGENRETQYF.

The J gene is TRBJ2-3, the V gene TRBV20-1; 10 positions agree with TRBD2. Per the germline V gene, CDR1 is DFQATT and CDR2 is SNEGSKA (reference sequence). The CDR3 is 19 amino acids. The V gene end was trimmed by 0 bases and the J gene end by 3 bases; junction bases not matched to a gene: 15. The CDR3 sequence: CSARDPLAGAGGPTDTQYF. CDR3 sequence (DNA): TGCAGTGCTAGAGATCCCCTAGCGGGAGCGGGAGGGCCAACAGATACGCAGTATTTT.

Remarks on this clonotype: It may be a read error: a sequence one base away is much more abundant. This chain uses TRBV20-1 with TRBJ2-5; D is unclear. This CDR3 region has 15 residues. Per germline, CDR1 DFQATT and CDR2 SNEGSKA (reference sequence). DNA of the CDR3: TGTAGGACCGACGCCCGAAATCAACTCGAAGAGATCCAGTACTTC. It translates to CRTDARNQLEEIQYF.

The J gene is TRBJ1-4, the V gene TRBV2; D perhaps matches TRBD1 (5 bases). V shed 4 bases and J shed 5 bases, with 11 bases lying between them. Germline lookup yields CDR1 SNHLY and CDR2 FYNNEI. The CDR3 loop spans 14 amino acids. DNA for the CDR3: TGTGCCAGCAGTGTAGCCGGGACGAATGAAAAACTGTTTTTT. This gives the protein CASSVAGTNEKLFF.

This clonotype turned up a few times. The CDR3 DNA follows: TGTGCCAGCAGCTTCCCCGGTGAAGGGCCTGGCTACACCTTC. Translation: CASSFPGEGPGYTF. V and J are TRBV7-2 and TRBJ1-2, with D unclear. The V end was cut by 3 bases, the J end by 7 bases, with 15 bases between. Germline CDR1 and CDR2: SGHTA and FQGNSA. This CDR3 contains 14 residues.

This clonotype was observed a few times. The chain couples TRBV20-1 to TRBJ1-5; D unresolved. The CDR3 contains 15 residues. Germline-derived CDR1 and CDR2 are DFQATT and SNEGSKA (reference sequence). The ends were cut back, 0 bases at V and 0 bases at J, with 9 bases in the middle. The CDR3 loop reads CSARDSQYSNQPQHF. The CDR3 nucleotides read TGCAGTGCTAGAGACAGCCAATATAGCAATCAGCCCCAGCATTTT.

The chain uses TRBV2 and TRBJ2-2; unclear D gene. CDR1 is SNHLY, CDR2 FYNNEI, per germline. Trimming left V 6 bases short and J 7 bases short, with 9 bases between. This CDR3 comprises 12 residues. In DNA, the CDR3 is TGTGCCAGCAGCTTGCCACTCGGGGAGCTGTTTTTT. This encodes CASSLPLGELFF.

This clonotype showed up many times. The chain carries TRBV5-6 and TRBJ1-1, with 7 bases fitting TRBD1. V shed 3 bases and J 1 base; nucleotides not matched to a gene: 3. CDR1 is SGHDT, CDR2 YYEEEE, per germline. The CDR3 covers 14 residues. This chain's CDR3 is CASSWDSKNTEAFF. CDR3 coding DNA: TGTGCCAGCAGCTGGGACAGTAAGAACACTGAAGCTTTCTTT.